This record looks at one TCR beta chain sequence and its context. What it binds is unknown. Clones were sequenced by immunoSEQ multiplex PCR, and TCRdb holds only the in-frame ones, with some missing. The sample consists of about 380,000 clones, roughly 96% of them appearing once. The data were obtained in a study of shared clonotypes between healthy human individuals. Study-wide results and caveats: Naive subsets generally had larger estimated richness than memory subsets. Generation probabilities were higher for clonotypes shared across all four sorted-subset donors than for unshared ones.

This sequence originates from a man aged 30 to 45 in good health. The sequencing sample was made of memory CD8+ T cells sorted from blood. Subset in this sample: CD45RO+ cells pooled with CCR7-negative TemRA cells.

In DNA, the CDR3 is TGTGCCAGCAGTCAAGGGGTTCCGCCTGAAGCTTTCTTT. It translates to CASSQGVPPEAFF. The chain links TRBV27 to TRBJ1-1; maybe TRBD1 (5 bases). The CDR3 runs 13 residues. Trimming shortened V by 5 bases and J by 6 bases, and 13 bases separated the two germline ends. CDR1 is MNHEY, CDR2 SMNVEV, per germline (reference sequence).